What follows are 3 T cell receptor beta chains derived from one specimen sequenced in a study of blood T cell repertoires in COVID-19 (dated by TCRdb to 2018 to 2021). Libraries came from the immunoSEQ multiplex PCR assay. TCRdb mirrors the immuneACCESS table, restricted to in-frame sequences. Some clones are absent from its copies; in checked studies, under half trace to an unresolved V gene, and the reason for the others is unknown. The sample table contains approximately 360,000 clones; only one count was recorded for 88% of them. In total, the top ten clones hold approximately 1% of the sample. Material for sequencing was PBMCs or T cells enriched from blood (not recorded which). These receptors all stem from a woman aged 25 to 39 with acute COVID-19.

J is TRBJ1-2 and V is TRBV4-1; D not resolved. This CDR3 comprises 13 residues. Germline V CDR1 and CDR2: MGHRA, YSYEKL. Deletions cut 6 bases from V and 6 bases from J, with 14 bases between. The DNA for the CDR3 is TGCGCCAGCAGACTAGGTGTTGAGCATGGCTACACCTTC. Amino acid sequence: CASRLGVEHGYTF.

This chain links TRBV29-1 with TRBJ1-3; possibly TRBD1 for D (6 bases). The V end was cut by 1 base, the J end by 8 bases, with 24 bases between. The CDR3 has 17 residues. CDR1 and CDR2 from the germline V gene are SQVTM and ANQGSEA. CDR3 sequence (DNA): TGCAGCGTTGAAGGGGGGGGCCCGGCCCAACCGAGGGACACCATATATTTT. It encodes CSVEGGGPAQPRDTIYF.

The chain links TRBV6-1 to TRBJ1-5, with D perhaps TRBD1 (5 bases). The CDR3 contains 14 residues. Per the germline V gene, CDR1 is MNHNS and CDR2 is SASEGT. Trimming removed 3 bases from V and 7 bases from J, with 13 bases in between. The CDR3 loop reads CASSERGGGQPQHF. As DNA, the CDR3 is TGTGCCAGCAGTGAGAGGGGTGGAGGGCAGCCCCAGCATTTT.